The 32 T cell receptor beta chains in this list originate from one sample, sequenced in a study of tissue T cells after allogeneic stem cell transplantation. TCRdb's copy holds only in-frame clones and misses some; the assay was immunoSEQ multiplex PCR. The sample has around 7,900 clones, 30% to 35% seen once. Time point in this sample: mouse harvest day 14 after allogeneic transplant. The graft held 10^6 splenic CD5+ T cells and 10^7 T-cell-depleted bone marrow cells. The sample taken for sequencing was skin. All receptors come from a female BALB/c mouse given C57BL/6 T cells with graft-versus-host disease after an allogeneic hematopoietic cell transplant.

As for this clone: Genes here carry mouse names. The read gets to within 1 residue of the CDR3 end, and the germline J gene fills in the rest. The V gene is TRBV26, the J gene TRBJ1-3; the D is unclear. The V end was cut by 0 bases, the J end by 0 bases, with 3 bases between. Germline V gene lookup returns CDR1 KGHPV and CDR2 FQNQEV (reference sequence). CDR3 length: 14 amino acids. CDR3 residues: CASSLSGSGNTLYF. Incomplete CDR3 DNA: TGTGCCAGCAGTCTGTCGGGTTCTGGAAATACGCTCTAT.

A note on this clone: The listed genes are named as in mouse. The DNA ends 1 residue before the CDR3 does, and the rest of the CDR3 is filled in from the germline J gene. This chain uses TRBV26 with TRBJ2-2; unclear D gene. Between the trimmed V and J ends, which lost 4 bases and 0 bases, there was a span of 6 bases. Germline V gene data show CDR1 as KGHPV and CDR2 as FQNQEV (reference sequence). The CDR3 contains 14 residues. CDR3 DNA (partial): TGTGCCAGCAGTCCCCAGACAAACACCGGGCAGCTCTAC. Translation: CASSPQTNTGQLY. The CDR3 reads in full as CASSPQTNTGQLYF. Supplemented by reference TRBV26 and TRBJ2-2, the full variable domain reads NSKVIQTPRYLVKGQGQKAKMRCIPEKGHPVVFWYQQNKNNEFKFLINFQNQEVLQQIDMTEKRFSAECPSNSPCSLEIQSSEAGDSALYLCASSPQTNTGQLYFGEGSKLTVL.

Of note for this clone: Gene names refer to mouse genes. The read ends 1 residue before the CDR3 terminus; that terminus is restored from the germline J gene. V is TRBV19 and J is TRBJ2-5, with 7 bases identical to TRBD2. The CDR3 contains 15 residues. J gave up 0 bases and V 2 bases, and 3 bases lay outside the gene matches. CDR1 and CDR2 (germline): FNHDT, SITEND (reference sequence). CDR3 region: CASSMGTANQDTQYF. The CDR3 DNA, read in part, is TGTGCCAGCAGTATGGGGACTGCTAACCAAGACACCCAGTAC.

On this clone: All gene names here are mouse names. The read gets to within 1 residue of the CDR3 end, and the germline J gene fills in the rest. V and J are TRBV13-1 and TRBJ2-5; TRBD2 aligns across 9 bases. With 0 bases clipped from V and 0 bases from J, the junction kept 5 bases outside the gene matches. Germline V gives CDR1 NSHNY, CDR2 SYGAGN. This CDR3 spans 17 amino acids. This chain's CDR3 is CASSDAHWGVNQDTQYF. The CDR3 bases that were read are TGTGCCAGCAGTGATGCCCACTGGGGGGTTAACCAAGACACCCAGTAC.

This clone was counted a few times. Gene names and germline match the mouse. Read sequence stops 1 residue before the CDR3 end, and the germline J gene provides the missing end. This rearrangement joins TRBV12-1 to TRBJ2-4; 7 bases are a match to TRBD2. V shed 1 base and J 0 bases; nucleotides not matched to a gene: 6. In germline, CDR1 is SGHSN, CDR2 HYEKVE. The CDR3 runs 16 residues. CDR3 loop: CASSLVGLASQNTLYF. The covered CDR3 bases are TGTGCCAGCTCTCTGGTAGGACTGGCTAGTCAAAACACCTTGTAC.

About this clone itself: The gene names given are mouse names. The missing CDR3 end, 1 residue past where the read stops, is filled in from the germline J gene. The chain links TRBV23 to TRBJ1-1; the DNA was not compared with TRBD1, the D call given in the table. Germline assignment: CDR1 KGHTA and CDR2 FQNQQP. The CDR3 is 14 residues long. The CDR3 reads CSSSQSGQNTEVFF. Partial CDR3 DNA: TGCTCCAGCAGTCAATCGGGACAAAACACAGAAGTCTTC.

By sample share, this clone is medium-sized. The genes are named according to mouse. CDR3 residues: CASSRDVNTLYF. The DNA read from the CDR3 is TGTGCCAGCAGCCGGGACGTAAACACCTTGTAC. The chain couples TRBV26 to TRBJ2-4, with D tentatively TRBD1 or TRBD2 (5 bases each). The read stops 1 residue short of the end of the CDR3; the missing end is completed from the germline J gene. The CDR3 sequence is 12 residues long. V was trimmed by 6 bases and J by 5 bases, leaving 9 bases between them. CDR1 is KGHPV, CDR2 FQNQEV, per germline (reference sequence).

Comment on this clone: Gene names are the mouse ones. Read data end 1 residue before the CDR3 end; the end is taken from the germline J gene. The genes are TRBV29 and TRBJ2-2; unclear D gene. CDR3 length: 12 amino acids. V lost 4 bases, J lost 4 bases, and 4 bases lay in between. Germline V gene lookup returns CDR1 MSHET and CDR2 SYDVDS. The sequenced CDR3 bases are TGTGCTAGCAGTTCCCGCACCGGGCAGCTCTAC. This gives the protein CASSSRTGQLY. Given in full, the CDR3 is CASSSRTGQLYF.

By sample fraction, this clone is medium-sized. Gene names denote mouse genes. Coverage ceases 1 residue before the CDR3 finishes, and the germline J gene fills in the end. This chain joins TRBV26 and TRBJ2-3, with 7 bases fitting TRBD1. This CDR3 spans 14 amino acids. The V gene end was trimmed by 2 bases and the J gene end by 1 base; junction bases not matched to a gene: 0. Germline assignment: CDR1 KGHPV and CDR2 FQNQEV (reference sequence). CDR3 sequence: CASSLGTGAETLYF. CDR3 DNA, as far as it was read: TGTGCCAGCAGTCTGGGGACAGGTGCAGAAACGCTGTAT.

With regard to this clone: Genes and germline come from the mouse. The CDR3 loop reads CASSQGAGSDYTF. CDR3 DNA (partial): TGTGCCAGCAGTCAGGGGGCGGGCTCCGACTACACC. This sequence joins TRBV26 and TRBJ1-2; 7 bases align to TRBD1. From the germline J gene comes the end of the CDR3, since the read stops 1 residue before it. Germline V gene sequence: CDR1 KGHPV, CDR2 FQNQEV (reference sequence). Unmatched junction bases numbered 3, after V lost 4 bases and J lost 4 bases. The CDR3 totals 13 residues.

This clone showed up just once. Mouse germline and gene names are used. The read halts 1 residue ahead of the CDR3 end, with the missing end drawn from the germline J gene. This sequence joins TRBV26 and TRBJ2-3; possible D gene TRBD1, 5 bases. Germline CDR1 reads KGHPV; CDR2 reads FQNQEV (reference sequence). The CDR3 is 14 amino acids. V lost 1 base, J lost 5 bases, and 10 bases lay in between. CDR3 bases read: TGTGCCAGCAGTCTGTGGCAGGGAAGAGAAACGCTGTAT. It encodes CASSLWQGRETLY. In full, the CDR3 reads CASSLWQGRETLYF.

By share, this clone counts as medium-sized. The germline and genes are mouse ones. The read halts 1 residue ahead of the CDR3 end, with the missing end drawn from the germline J gene. This rearrangement joins TRBV16 to TRBJ2-7; TRBD1 matches at 7 bases. CDR1 is SGHSA, CDR2 FRNQAP, per germline. CDR3 length: 13 amino acids. V lost 1 base, J lost 7 bases, and 4 bases stayed unmatched. The CDR3 loop reads CASSLGGTDEQYF. The covered CDR3 bases are TGTGCAAGCAGCTTAGGGGGGACAGACGAACAGTAC. The full variable domain, its missing parts supplied by reference TRBV16 and TRBJ2-7, is NAGVIQTPRHKVTGKGQEATLWCEPISGHSAVFWYRQTIVQGLEFLTYFRNQAPIDDSGMPKERFSAQMPNQSHSTLKIQSTQPQDSAVYLCASSLGGTDEQYFGPGTRLTVL.

Within the sample, this clone is medium-sized (0.01 to 0.1%). The germline and genes are mouse ones. The read gets to within 1 residue of the CDR3 end, and the germline J gene fills in the rest. The chain employs TRBV20 and TRBJ1-4; no clear D gene. V lost 6 bases and J 1 base, leaving 9 bases between the germline ends. CDR3 size: 13 residues. Germline loops: CDR1 GFQATS, CDR2 STVNSAI. CDR3 sequence reads: CGAPVDSNERLFF. The DNA read from the CDR3 is TGTGGTGCCCCCGTCGATTCCAACGAAAGATTATTT.

This clone is classed as medium-sized. Gene and germline names: mouse. The CDR3 goes on 1 residue after the read ends, and that part is filled in from the germline J gene. The chain carries TRBV13-1 and TRBJ2-7; 7 positions agree with TRBD1. The V gene's germline CDR1 is NSHNY and CDR2 SYGAGN. The CDR3 is made up of 11 amino acids. Trimming took 2 bases from V and 7 from J; bases not matched to a gene: 0. CDR3 protein: CASSEGQEQYF. The sequenced part of the CDR3 DNA is TGTGCCAGCAGTGAGGGACAGGAACAGTAC.

This clone ranks as medium-sized (0.01 to 0.1%). The genes are named according to mouse. The CDR3 loop reads CASSLSGGGDTQYF. The sequenced CDR3 bases are TGTGCCAGCAGTCTGTCGGGGGGCGGGGACACCCAGTAC. J is TRBJ2-5 and V is TRBV26; TRBD2 is a possible D gene (7 bases). The sequence runs out 1 residue before the end of the CDR3; the remainder is reconstructed from the germline J gene. V lost 0 bases, J lost 6 bases, and 10 bases lay in between. Germline CDR1 and CDR2: KGHPV and FQNQEV (reference sequence). This CDR3 spans 14 amino acids.

In this sample, this clone is medium-sized. Mouse names are used for the genes. The read gets to within 1 residue of the CDR3 end, and the germline J gene fills in the rest. The chain joins TRBV4 to TRBJ1-2; 9 bases agree with TRBD1. This CDR3 contains 14 residues. The ends lost 5 bases at V and 2 bases at J; junction bases unmatched: 3. Germline values: CDR1 LGHDT, CDR2 YNNKQL (reference sequence). The CDR3 DNA, read in part, is TGTGCCAGCAGCAACAGGGGGCGGAACTCCGACTACACC. This gives the protein CASSNRGRNSDYT. The CDR3, in full, reads CASSNRGRNSDYTF.

This clone has a handful of counts. Gene names and germline refer to mouse. The CDR3 end lies 1 residue beyond the end of the read and is filled in from the germline J gene. The V gene is TRBV19, the J gene TRBJ1-4, with 12 bases that match TRBD1. Germline CDR1 FNHDT, CDR2 SITEND (reference sequence). The V and J ends lost 3 bases and 6 bases, in that order; junction bases with no gene match: 0. The CDR3 loop spans 14 amino acids. The sequenced part of the CDR3 DNA is TGTGCCAGCAGTAGGGACAGGGGGCACGAAAGATTATTT. Encoded protein: CASSRDRGHERLF. The CDR3 in full is CASSRDRGHERLFF.

Worth noting for this clone: These gene names are mouse names. The read stops 1 residue short of the end of the CDR3; the missing end is completed from the germline J gene. The V and J genes are TRBV26 and TRBJ2-5; 7 bases align to TRBD2. Germline V gives CDR1 KGHPV, CDR2 FQNQEV (reference sequence). After removal of 1 base from V and 4 bases from J, the junction contained 2 bases not matched to a gene. The CDR3 runs 14 residues. CDR3: CASSLLGGEDTQYF. Partial CDR3 DNA: TGTGCCAGCAGTCTGTTGGGGGGAGAAGACACCCAGTAC.

On this clone: Gene names and germline match the mouse. The read comes to an end 1 residue before the CDR3 does, leaving the germline J gene to fill in the end. V usage is TRBV26 and J usage is TRBJ1-6, with D tentatively TRBD1 (6 bases). TRBJ1-6 is reported as an ORF; its role is uncertain. CDR1 and CDR2 from the germline V gene are KGHPV and FQNQEV (reference sequence). This CDR3 contains 15 residues. Trimming removed 3 bases from V and 3 bases from J, with 9 bases in between. Partial CDR3 DNA: TGTGCCAGCAGTCTCCGGGACAACTATAATTCGCCCCTCTAC. Translated, it gives CASSLRDNYNSPLY. The full CDR3 protein reads CASSLRDNYNSPLYF.

Comments on this clone: Gene names and germline refer to mouse. The read ends 1 residue early relative to the CDR3; the germline J gene fills the gap. The chain recombines TRBV22 with TRBJ1-1; no check of the table's D call, TRBD1, against the DNA was made. TRBV22 constitutes a pseudogene. This CDR3 spans 15 amino acids. CDR3 DNA, as far as it was read: TGTGCCAGCAGGGGACAGGGGAGGGAGAACACAGAAGTCTTC. It translates to CASRGQGRENTEVF. The whole CDR3 sequence is CASRGQGRENTEVFF.

On this clone itself: Germline and genes: mouse. The CDR3 end is not reached by the read, which stops 1 residue before it; the germline J gene fills it in. This chain links TRBV26 with TRBJ2-2; 7 bases align to TRBD1. V lost 4 bases to trimming and J lost 1 base; unmatched junction nucleotides: 3. The germline CDR1 and CDR2 sequences are KGHPV and FQNQEV (reference sequence). The CDR3 has 15 residues. The CDR3 spells CASSPYRGNTGQLYF. CDR3 DNA (partial): TGTGCCAGCAGTCCCTACAGGGGAAACACCGGGCAGCTCTAC.

In the case of this clone: The gene names given are mouse names. CDR3 residues: CASSLEVQNTLYF. Incomplete CDR3 DNA: TGTGCAAGCAGCTTAGAGGTCCAAAACACCTTGTAC. The chain uses TRBV16 and TRBJ2-4; D unresolved. The CDR3 end is not reached by the read, which stops 1 residue before it; the germline J gene fills it in. V was pared by 0 bases and J by 3 bases, with 4 bases between. The germline gives CDR1 SGHSA, CDR2 FRNQAP. This CDR3 is 13 amino acids long.

This clone was observed a handful of times. Gene names and germline match the mouse. Read sequence stops 1 residue before the CDR3 end, and the germline J gene provides the missing end. The identical CDR3 is also encoded by other nucleotide sequences in the sample. The chain joins TRBV26 to TRBJ2-2; tentative D call: TRBD2 (6 bases). V dropped 4 bases and J dropped 2 bases, with 8 bases sitting between them. Germline loops: CDR1 KGHPV, CDR2 FQNQEV (reference sequence). This CDR3 comprises 14 residues. The CDR3 DNA, read in part, is TGTGCCAGCAGTCGGACTGAGAACACCGGGCAGCTCTAC. Translation: CASSRTENTGQLY. The whole CDR3 protein reads CASSRTENTGQLYF.

This clone appeared a few times. Mouse gene names and germline throughout. The read comes to an end 1 residue before the CDR3 does, leaving the germline J gene to fill in the end. The chain employs TRBV26 and TRBJ1-6, with D possibly matching TRBD1 (6 bases). TRBJ1-6 is filed as an ORF, its function uncertain. Trimming stripped 6 bases from V and 4 bases from J, with 10 bases between. Per germline, CDR1 KGHPV and CDR2 FQNQEV (reference sequence). CDR3 length: 14 residues. Incomplete CDR3 DNA: TGTGCCAGCAGCCTGGGACATTATAATTCGCCCCTCTAC. Translated, it gives CASSLGHYNSPLY. In full, the CDR3 is CASSLGHYNSPLYF.

By sample fraction, this clone is large. Gene names are the mouse ones. The read finishes 1 residue shy of the CDR3 end, and the germline J gene is used to complete it. The V and J genes are TRBV26 and TRBJ1-3; no definite D call. The V gene's germline CDR1 is KGHPV and CDR2 FQNQEV (reference sequence). With 6 bases removed from V and 0 bases from J, the gap between germline ends came to 9 bases. The CDR3 has 14 amino acids. The CDR3 here is CASSRTHSGNTLYF. The part of the CDR3 DNA that was read is TGTGCCAGCAGCCGCACCCATTCTGGAAATACGCTCTAT.

As to this clone: Mouse germline and gene names are used. The CDR3 extends 1 residue past the end of the read, so its final part is completed from the germline J gene. The rearrangement joins TRBV26 to TRBJ2-5, with 10 bases fitting TRBD1. Trimming at V came to 3 bases and at J to 8 bases, leaving 8 bases not matched to a gene. The CDR3 extends over 15 amino acids. Per the germline V gene, CDR1 is KGHPV and CDR2 is FQNQEV (reference sequence). CDR3 region: CASSLDRGQGATQYF. CDR3 DNA, as far as it was read: TGTGCCAGCAGTCTTGACAGGGGGCAGGGGGCCACCCAGTAC.

Points on this clone: Each gene name is a mouse one. The read terminates 1 residue before the CDR3 end, so the remaining end is supplied by the germline J gene. V is TRBV23 and J is TRBJ1-1; the table's D gene call, TRBD1, was not cross checked with the DNA. The CDR3 contains 12 residues. Germline V gene data show CDR1 as KGHTA and CDR2 as FQNQQP. Incomplete CDR3 DNA: TGCTCCAGCAGTCACCGACAAACAGAAGTCTTC. Translated, it gives CSSSHRQTEVF. The CDR3 in full is CSSSHRQTEVFF.

Regarding this clone: Genes here carry mouse names. The read halts 1 residue ahead of the CDR3 end, with the missing end drawn from the germline J gene. The gene calls are TRBV16 and TRBJ2-3; 7 nucleotides match TRBD1. J gave up 6 bases and V 3 bases, and 3 bases lay outside the gene matches. Per the germline V gene, CDR1 is SGHSA and CDR2 is FRNQAP. CDR3 length: 13 residues. The CDR3 here is CASSFTGVETLYF. The CDR3 DNA, read in part, is TGTGCAAGCAGCTTTACAGGGGTGGAAACGCTGTAT.

In the case of this clone: The gene symbols are mouse symbols. The CDR3 is cut off 1 residue early in the read; its end comes from the germline J gene. V usage is TRBV26 and J usage is TRBJ1-1; D possibly corresponds to TRBD1 (5 bases). CDR1 is KGHPV and CDR2 is FQNQEV in the germline V gene (reference sequence). This CDR3 contains 14 residues. The V and J ends lost 5 bases and 0 bases respectively, with 10 bases between them. Here the CDR3 reads CASSSPGQNTEVFF. The sequenced part of the CDR3 DNA is TGTGCCAGCAGTTCTCCGGGACAGAACACAGAAGTCTTC.

On this clone: Gene names follow the mouse nomenclature. Sequencing ends 1 residue short of the CDR3 end; the germline J gene provides the rest. The rearrangement uses TRBV26 and TRBJ1-4; D not certain. The length of the CDR3 is 12 residues. Germline values: CDR1 KGHPV, CDR2 FQNQEV (reference sequence). Trimming removed 2 bases at V and 3 bases at J, with 1 base between. The covered CDR3 bases are TGTGCCAGCAGTCTGACCAACGAAAGATTATTT. It codes for CASSLTNERLF. The full-length CDR3 reads as CASSLTNERLFF. The entire variable domain, with the rest obtained from reference TRBV26 and TRBJ1-4, is as follows: NSKVIQTPRYLVKGQGQKAKMRCIPEKGHPVVFWYQQNKNNEFKFLINFQNQEVLQQIDMTEKRFSAECPSNSPCSLEIQSSEAGDSALYLCASSLTNERLFFGHGTKLSVL.

As to this clone: Gene names follow the mouse nomenclature. The read halts 1 residue ahead of the CDR3 end, with the missing end drawn from the germline J gene. The chain joins TRBV23 to TRBJ1-3; the D call TRBD1 from the table was never checked on the DNA. CDR3 size: 15 residues. Looked up from germline, CDR1 is KGHTA and CDR2 is FQNQQP. The CDR3 bases that were read are TGCTCCAGCAGTCAATCGATAGGGTCTGGAAATACGCTCTAT. The encoded protein is CSSSQSIGSGNTLY. The CDR3 in its entirety is CSSSQSIGSGNTLYF.

By sample share, this clone is medium-sized. Genes and germline are mouse. The sequenced fragment ends 1 residue before the CDR3 boundary, so the rest is inferred from the germline J gene. The V and J genes are TRBV13-3 and TRBJ2-1; 7 bases match TRBD2. This CDR3 has 15 residues. The germline CDR1 and CDR2 sequences are NNHDY and SYVADS. Losses at the gene ends were 0 bases for V and 2 bases for J; bases not matched to a gene: 2. CDR3 DNA (partial): TGTGCCAGCAGTGATGTCCTGGGGGACTATGCTGAGCAGTTC. Translated: CASSDVLGDYAEQF. The complete CDR3 sequence is CASSDVLGDYAEQFF.